The sequence of this T cell receptor beta chain was determined in a study of early T cells in non-severe SARS-CoV-2 infection. Background on the study: Chains stayed unpaired after sequencing of bulk RNA from unsorted whole blood. Notes on the study in general: VDJdb matches were skewed toward anti-spike CD8 T cell responses.

Attachment of unique molecular identifiers was made to individual cDNA molecules. TCRdb reanalysed the 5' RACE reads using MiXCR and keeps one entry per CDR3 protein. Among about 48,000 distinct CDR3 sequences listed, around 10% were seen once. This clonotype was detected a few times. Its cognate antigen is unknown. After removal of 6 bases from V and 6 bases from J, the junction contained 10 bases not matched to a gene. Germline V gives CDR1 SQVTM, CDR2 ANQGSEA. The CDR3 runs 13 residues. Input material: whole blood. The chain is built from TRBV29-1 and TRBJ2-7; TRBD2 aligns across 8 bases. The TCR comes from an adult who was a healthcare worker with PCR-confirmed SARS-CoV-2 infection or an uninfected control (not recorded which). DNA of the CDR3: TGCAGCGTCCACACCGGGACTAGATTCGAGCAGTACTTC. This sequence encodes CSVHTGTRFEQYF.